The clone carrying this TCR beta chain appeared a single time. The antigen is not known. This entry belongs to a study of cytomegalovirus exposure and HLA in healthy donors. Study-wide results and caveats: Further analysis, carried out later, found HLA-associated TCR beta chains more clonally expanded than equally common other chains. As confirmed in vitro, a few CMV-associated chains were specific for CMV antigens.

CDR1 and CDR2 (germline): SGHDT, YYEEEE. The CDR3 spans 15 residues. V was clipped by 3 bases and J by 0 bases, with 10 bases between them. Vbeta (60) and Jbeta (13) primers were used in the PCR. Sequencing used immunoSEQ multiplex PCR; TCRdb keeps in-frame clones, though not all of them. The table includes about 160,000 clones, 70% to 80% detected once. The TCR was taken from a man aged 35 to 55 in good health and CMV-seronegative. The chain joins TRBV5-6 to TRBJ1-5; no definite D call. The sample was PBMCs. CDR3 region: CASSSAGNSNQPQHF. The CDR3 DNA reads TGTGCCAGCAGCTCCGCGGGTAATAGCAATCAGCCCCAGCATTTT.